This T cell receptor beta chain was documented in a study of shared clonotypes between healthy human individuals. As for this clone: Its target is unknown.

Study conclusions and caveats: Measured sharing among donors was expected to vary with sequencing depth. In a few donors, about 5% of naive CD4 clonotypes appeared in common.

CD45RO-negative, CCR7-selected cells formed the naive CD8 fraction, which excluded terminally differentiated effector memory CD45RA+ cells. The study drew all its donors from Caucasian adults living in Nashville, Tennessee. Sequencing used immunoSEQ multiplex PCR; TCRdb keeps in-frame clones, though not all of them. The sample contains fewer than 1 million clones, approximately 96% of which appear only once. The CDR3 consists of 14 residues. Germline CDR1 SNHLY, CDR2 FYNNEI. V dropped 1 base and J dropped 5 bases, with 11 bases sitting between them. The genes are TRBV2 and TRBJ2-5; a possible D gene is TRBD1 (6 bases). The sample consisted of naive CD8+ T cells sorted from blood. The TCR sequence derives from a man aged 30 to 39 in good health. CDR3 nucleotide sequence: TGTGCCAGCAGTGAAGTGGGGGCGTTGGAGACCCAGTACTTC. Amino acids: CASSEVGALETQYF.